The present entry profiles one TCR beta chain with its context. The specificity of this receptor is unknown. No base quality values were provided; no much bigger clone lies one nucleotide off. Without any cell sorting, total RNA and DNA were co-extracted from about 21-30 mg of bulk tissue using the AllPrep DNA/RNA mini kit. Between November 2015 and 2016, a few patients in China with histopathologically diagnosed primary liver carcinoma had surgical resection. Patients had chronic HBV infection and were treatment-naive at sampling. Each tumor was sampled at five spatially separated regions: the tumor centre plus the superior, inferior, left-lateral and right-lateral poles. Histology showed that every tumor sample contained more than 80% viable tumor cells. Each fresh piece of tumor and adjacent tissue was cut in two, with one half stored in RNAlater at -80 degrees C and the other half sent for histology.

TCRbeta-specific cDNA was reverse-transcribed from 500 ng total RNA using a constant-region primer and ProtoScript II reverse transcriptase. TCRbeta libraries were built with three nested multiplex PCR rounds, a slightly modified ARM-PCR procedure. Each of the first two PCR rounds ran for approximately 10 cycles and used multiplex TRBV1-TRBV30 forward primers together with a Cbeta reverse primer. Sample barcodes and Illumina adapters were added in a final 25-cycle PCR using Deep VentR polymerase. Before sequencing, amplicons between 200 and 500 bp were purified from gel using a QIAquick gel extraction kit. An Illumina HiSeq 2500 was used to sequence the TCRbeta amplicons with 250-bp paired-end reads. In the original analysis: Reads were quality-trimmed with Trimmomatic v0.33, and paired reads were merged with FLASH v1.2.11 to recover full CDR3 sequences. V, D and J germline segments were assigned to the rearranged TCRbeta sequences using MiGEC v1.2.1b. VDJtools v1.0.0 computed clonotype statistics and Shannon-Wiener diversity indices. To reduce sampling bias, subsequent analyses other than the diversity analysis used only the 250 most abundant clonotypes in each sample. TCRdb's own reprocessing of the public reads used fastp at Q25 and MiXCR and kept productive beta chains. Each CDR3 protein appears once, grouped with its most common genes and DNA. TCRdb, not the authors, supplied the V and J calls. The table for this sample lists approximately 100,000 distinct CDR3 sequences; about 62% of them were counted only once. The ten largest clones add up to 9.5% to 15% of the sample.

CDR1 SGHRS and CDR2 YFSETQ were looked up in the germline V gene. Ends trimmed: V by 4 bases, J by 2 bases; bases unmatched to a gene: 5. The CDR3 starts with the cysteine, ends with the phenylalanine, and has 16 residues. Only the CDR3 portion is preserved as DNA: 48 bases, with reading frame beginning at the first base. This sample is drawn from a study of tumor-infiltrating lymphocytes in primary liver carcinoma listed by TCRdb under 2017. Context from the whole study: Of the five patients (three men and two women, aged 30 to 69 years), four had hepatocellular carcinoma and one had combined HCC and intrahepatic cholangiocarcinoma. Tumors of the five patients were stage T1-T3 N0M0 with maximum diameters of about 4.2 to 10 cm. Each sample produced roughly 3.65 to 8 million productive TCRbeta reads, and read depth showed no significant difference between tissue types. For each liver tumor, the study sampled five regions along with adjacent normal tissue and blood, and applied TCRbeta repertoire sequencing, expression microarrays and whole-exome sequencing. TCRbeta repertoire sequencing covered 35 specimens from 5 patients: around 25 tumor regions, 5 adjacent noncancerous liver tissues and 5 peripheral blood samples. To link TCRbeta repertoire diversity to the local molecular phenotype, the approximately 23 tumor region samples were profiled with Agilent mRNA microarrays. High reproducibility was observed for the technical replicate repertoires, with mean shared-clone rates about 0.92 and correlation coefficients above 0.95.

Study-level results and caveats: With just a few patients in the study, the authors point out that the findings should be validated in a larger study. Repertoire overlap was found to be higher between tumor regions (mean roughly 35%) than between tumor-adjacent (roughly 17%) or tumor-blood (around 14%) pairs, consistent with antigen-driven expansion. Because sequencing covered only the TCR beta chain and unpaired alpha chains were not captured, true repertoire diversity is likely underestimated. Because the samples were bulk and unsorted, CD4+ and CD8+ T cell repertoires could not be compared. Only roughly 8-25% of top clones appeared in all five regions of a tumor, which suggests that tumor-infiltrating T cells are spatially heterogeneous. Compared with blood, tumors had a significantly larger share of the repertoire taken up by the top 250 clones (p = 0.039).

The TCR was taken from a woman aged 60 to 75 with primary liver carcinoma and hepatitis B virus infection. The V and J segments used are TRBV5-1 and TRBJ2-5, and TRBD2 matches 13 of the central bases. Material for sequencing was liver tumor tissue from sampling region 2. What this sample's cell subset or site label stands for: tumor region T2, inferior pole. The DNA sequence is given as TGCGCCAGCAGCCGGGGACTAGCGGGGATACAAGAGACCCAGTACTTC. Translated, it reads CASSRGLAGIQETQYF. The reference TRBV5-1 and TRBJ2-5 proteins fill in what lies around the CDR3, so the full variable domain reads KAGVTQTPRYLIKTRGQQVTLSCSPISGHRSVSWYQQTPGQGLQFLFEYFSETQRNKGNFPGRFSGRQFSNSRSEMNVSTLELGDSALYLCASSRGLAGIQETQYFGPGTRLLVL.